This T cell receptor beta chain was profiled in a study of T cell responses to AZD1222 COVID-19 vaccine. Study-wide results and caveats: Two AZD1222 doses significantly raised spike-specific TCR breadth and depth over controls. In the spike-specific TCR repertoire, nearly half reportedly target unmutated variant regions. CD4 TCRs covered the whole spike, strongest at regions 160-218 and 743-854. Only six people who got AZD1222 tested seropositive at baseline.

Turning to this clone: Its antigen is unidentified.

The germline gives CDR1 SGHVS, CDR2 FQNEAQ. This CDR3 is built from 16 residues. Trimming shortened V by 1 base and J by 5 bases, and 15 bases separated the two germline ends. The protocol was immunoSEQ multiplex PCR, while the TCRdb copy is restricted to in-frame clones and leaves out a portion. The sample records about 85,000 clones, 86% being singletons. The clonotype comes from an adult in good health. This specimen was peripheral blood, taken on day 0 of AZD1222 vaccination. The chain carries TRBV7-8 and TRBJ2-1; the D gene is possibly TRBD2 (5 bases). CDR3 loop: CASSLVRGMRNNEQFF. The CDR3 coding sequence is TGTGCCAGCAGCTTAGTTCGAGGGATGCGGAACAATGAGCAGTTCTTC.